This T cell receptor beta chain derives from a study of blood T cell repertoires in COVID-19. Study in general: Sources were T cells, B-cell-depleted T cells, or PBMCs; the material itself was cDNA or gDNA.

The V gene end was trimmed by 8 bases and the J gene end by 3 bases; junction bases not matched to a gene: 5. This CDR3 has 13 amino acids. Germline V gene data show CDR1 as ENHRY and CDR2 as SYGVKD. Assay: immunoSEQ multiplex PCR; the TCRdb copy retains only in-frame clones and omits some. Of some 200,000 clones detected, 82% appear once; the ten largest clones hold 12%. Enrollees, about 18 to 89 years old, lived in 24 US areas. The sample comprised PBMCs or T cells enriched from blood (not recorded which). The V gene is TRBV10-3, the J gene TRBJ1-2; TRBD1 matches 8 bases. This sequence was found in a man between 40 and 49 years old who had recovered from COVID-19. The CDR3 sequence: CAIRQGTDYGYTF. CDR3 nucleotide sequence: TGTGCCATCCGACAGGGGACAGACTATGGCTACACCTTC.